This TCR beta chain was profiled in a study of T cells in Graves' hyperthyroidism and ophthalmopathy. V was shortened by 4 bases and J by 4 bases, with 19 bases between the two germline ends. Germline V gene sequence: CDR1 MNHNS, CDR2 SASEGT. CDR3 size: 16 residues. Researchers amplified the TCR beta CDR3 regions from RNA transcripts. HTBI primers drove first-round RT-PCR of the TCR CDR3. TCRdb re-analysed the multiplex PCR reads in MiXCR, keeping a single row per CDR3 protein. This table has approximately 400,000 distinct CDR3 sequences, 15% to 18% appearing once. Patients showing uncontrolled infection, other autoimmune disease, pregnancy or lactation were ineligible. This clonotype was picked up many times.

This clonotype was sampled from a woman aged 18-35 years with Graves' hyperthyroidism that later progressed to Graves' ophthalmopathy. Sequenced material: blood. This chain joins TRBV6-1 and TRBJ2-5; no clear D gene. The CDR3 DNA follows: TGTGCCAGCAGTGCCGCTACAGTGCTGGCGAGAGAGACCCAGTACTTC. This sequence encodes CASSAATVLARETQYF.